These 8 T cell receptor beta chains were all obtained from the same sample, sequenced in a study of CXCR3-negative and CXCR3-positive naive CD8 T cells. UMI-labeled 5' RACE yielded the TRB cDNA libraries. TCRdb reanalyzed the 5' RACE reads and collapses them to one entry per CDR3 protein, without DNA. The listing contains tens of thousands of distinct CDR3 sequences. The sequenced sample was naive CXCR3- CD8+ T cells from blood. Subset reported: CD45RO-CCR7+CD27+CD95- naive CD8+ T cells lacking CXCR3 (TNR3-). All receptors derive from a human donor in good health. Some clones in this sample may be carry-over from other donors' samples.

CDR3 region: CASSAPAASNEQFF. This sequence joins TRBV7-9 and TRBJ2-1. The CDR3 is made up of 14 amino acids. Germline V lookup: CDR1 SEHNR, CDR2 FQNEAQ (reference sequence).

This chain uses TRBV6-2 or TRBV6-3 with TRBJ2-5; as DNA is missing, the TRBD2 call by TCRdb cannot be tested. The germline CDR1 and CDR2 sequences are MNHEY and SVGEGT. CDR3 length: 15 amino acids. The CDR3 protein is CASTPLAGHKETQYF.

V and J are TRBV5-1 and TRBJ2-1; with no DNA, the TCRdb D assignment of TRBD1 cannot be verified. Germline CDR1 SGHRS, CDR2 YFSETQ. The CDR3 runs to 13 residues. The CDR3 loop is CASSESGDNEQFF.

The chain couples TRBV5-1 to TRBJ2-3; without DNA, the TCRdb call of TRBD2 cannot be checked. This CDR3 region has 16 residues. Germline V gene data show CDR1 as SGHRS and CDR2 as YFSETQ. The CDR3 is CASSTLAGGRGDTQYF.

V and J are TRBV29-1 and TRBJ1-2; as DNA is missing, the TRBD1 call by TCRdb cannot be tested. This CDR3 comprises 11 residues. The germline V gene has CDR1 SQVTM and CDR2 ANQGSEA. The CDR3 protein is CSVFGGNGYTF.

J is TRBJ2-1 and V is TRBV12-3 or TRBV12-4. The CDR3 spans 12 residues. The CDR3: CASSLIGNEQFF.

The chain is built from TRBV20-1 and TRBJ2-7. The length of the CDR3 is 14 residues. Germline V gene sequence: CDR1 DFQATT, CDR2 SNEGSKA (reference sequence). The CDR3 sequence: CSARVTAEWDEQYF.

This chain connects TRBV4-1 to TRBJ2-1; the D call of TRBD2 rests on TCRdb alone, since no DNA is present to check it. In germline, CDR1 is MGHRA, CDR2 YSYEKL. The CDR3 covers 13 residues. This chain's CDR3 is CASSQGPGDEQFF.